This entry features one TCR beta chain sequence. This record belongs to a study of cytomegalovirus exposure and HLA in healthy donors. CDR3 length: 17 amino acids. CDR1 is LNHDA, CDR2 SQIVND, per germline (reference sequence). Between the trimmed V and J ends, which lost 7 bases and 3 bases, there was a span of 21 bases. TCRdb's table, derived via immunoSEQ multiplex PCR, lists solely in-frame clones and lacks some. The sample holds about 300,000 clones; roughly 90% are singletons and the top ten take roughly 0.93%. The chain links TRBV19 to TRBJ2-2; possible D gene TRBD2, 6 bases. The sequencing sample was made of PBMCs. The source of this sequence is a woman younger than 35 in good health and CMV-seronegative. In DNA, the CDR3 is TGTGCCAGTACCAATTACCACCGGGACTTATACACCGGGGAGCTGTTTTTT. This sequence encodes CASTNYHRDLYTGELFF. The variable domain in full, completed from reference TRBV19 and TRBJ2-2, reads DGGITQSPKYLFRKEGQNVTLSCEQNLNHDAMYWYRQDPGQGLRLIYYSQIVNDFQKGDIAEGYSVSREKKESFPLTVTSAQKNPTAFYLCASTNYHRDLYTGELFFGEGSRLTVL.